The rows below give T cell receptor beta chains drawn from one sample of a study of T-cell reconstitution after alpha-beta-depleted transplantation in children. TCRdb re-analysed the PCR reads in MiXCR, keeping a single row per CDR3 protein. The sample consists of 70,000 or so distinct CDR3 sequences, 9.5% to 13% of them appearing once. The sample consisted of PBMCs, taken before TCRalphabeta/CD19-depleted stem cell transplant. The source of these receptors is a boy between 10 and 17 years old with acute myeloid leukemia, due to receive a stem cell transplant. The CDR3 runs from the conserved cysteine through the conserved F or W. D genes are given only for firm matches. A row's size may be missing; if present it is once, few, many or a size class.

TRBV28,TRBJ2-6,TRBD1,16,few,TGTGCCAGCTGGGGAAGACAGGGATCTGGGGCCAACGTCCTGACTTTC,CASWGRQGSGANVLTF
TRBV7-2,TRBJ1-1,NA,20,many,TGTGCCAGCAGCGGGCGAACTTGGGGCGGGGGAAGATCGCAGCTGACTGAAGCTTTCTTT,CASSGRTWGGGRSQLTEAFF
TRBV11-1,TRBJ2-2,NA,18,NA,TGTGCCAGCAGCGAAGATCTAGGAGGGGGGATGAACACCGGGGAGCTGTTTTTT,CASSEDLGGGMNTGELFF
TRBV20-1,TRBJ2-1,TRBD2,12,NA,TGCAGAACTAGCGGTTCTCGCAATGAGCAGTTCTTC,CRTSGSRNEQFF
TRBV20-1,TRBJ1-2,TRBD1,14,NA,TGCAGTGCCTCCACCGACAGGGAGCTCTATGGCTACACCTTC,CSASTDRELYGYTF
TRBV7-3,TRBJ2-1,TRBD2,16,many,TGTGCCAGCAGCCTAACGGGACTAGCGGGAGAAAAAGAGCAGTTCTTC,CASSLTGLAGEKEQFF
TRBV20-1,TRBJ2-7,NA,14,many,TGCAGTGCAAACGCTGAAGGACGGTCCTACGAGCAGTACTTC,CSANAEGRSYEQYF
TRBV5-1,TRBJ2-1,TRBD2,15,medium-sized,TGCGCCAGCAGCTTTCAGCGGGGGGATTACAATGAGCAGTTCTTC,CASSFQRGDYNEQFF
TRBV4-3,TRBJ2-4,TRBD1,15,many,TGCGCCAGCAGCCAAGAGGCAGGGGGAAAAAACATTCAGTACTTC,CASSQEAGGKNIQYF
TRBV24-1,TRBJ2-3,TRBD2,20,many,TGTGCCACCGGCCAGACAGGGCGGGGGGGACTAGCGGCCCTCCCAGATACGCAGTATTTT,CATGQTGRGGLAALPDTQYF
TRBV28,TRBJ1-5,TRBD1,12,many,TGTGCCAGCAGTCGGAACAGGGGGAAATTTCATTTT,CASSRNRGKFHF
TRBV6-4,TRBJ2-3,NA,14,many,TGTGCCAGCAGTGAAGGCGGAGGGACAGATACGCAGTATTTT,CASSEGGGTDTQYF
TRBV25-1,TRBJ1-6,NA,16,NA,TGTGCCAGCAGTGGGCGATTTGCAGCCCACAATTCACCCCTCCACTTT,CASSGRFAAHNSPLHF
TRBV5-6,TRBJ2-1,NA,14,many,TGTGCCAGCAGCTTGGTCCGGAACTATAATGAGCAGTTCTTC,CASSLVRNYNEQFF
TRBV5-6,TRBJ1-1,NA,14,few,TGTGCCAGCAGCTTGGCCCCCCCTAACACTGAAGCTTTCTTT,CASSLAPPNTEAFF
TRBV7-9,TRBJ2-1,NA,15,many,TGTGCCAGCACCCCTCGTGGGGGCTCCTACAATGAGCAGTTCTTC,CASTPRGGSYNEQFF
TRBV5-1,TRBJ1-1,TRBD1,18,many,TGCGCCAGCAGCTTGGAGGGACAGGGATTTTCAAAGAACACTGAAGCTTTCTTT,CASSLEGQGFSKNTEAFF
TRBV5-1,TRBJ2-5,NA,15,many,TGCGCCAGCAGCCCGATGTTGGGGGGACAAGAGACCCAGTACTTC,CASSPMLGGQETQYF
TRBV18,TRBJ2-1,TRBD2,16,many,TGTGCCAGCTCACCCTCCGGGACTAGCTCCTACAATGAGCAGTTCTTC,CASSPSGTSSYNEQFF